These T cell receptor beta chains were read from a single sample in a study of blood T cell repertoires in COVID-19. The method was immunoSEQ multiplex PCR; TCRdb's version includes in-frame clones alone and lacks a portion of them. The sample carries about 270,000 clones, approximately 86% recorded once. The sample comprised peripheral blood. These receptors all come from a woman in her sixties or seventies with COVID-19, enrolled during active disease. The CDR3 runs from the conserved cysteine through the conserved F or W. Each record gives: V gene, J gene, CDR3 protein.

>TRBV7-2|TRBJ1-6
CASRQGALGSPLHF
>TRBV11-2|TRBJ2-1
CASSLASGSYNEQFF
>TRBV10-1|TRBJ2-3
CASSVQSTDTQYF
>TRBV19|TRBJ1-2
CASSIGQGFYGYTF
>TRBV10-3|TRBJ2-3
CASWDRSSSTDTQYF
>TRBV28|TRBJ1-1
CASSISGTGNTEAFF
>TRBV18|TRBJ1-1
CASSPPNRMKGNAEAFF
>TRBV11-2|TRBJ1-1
CASSFLQGAIREEAFF
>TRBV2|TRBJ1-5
CASRDRGLQPQHF
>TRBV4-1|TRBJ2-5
CASSPPGSQETQYF
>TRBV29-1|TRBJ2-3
CSVGQGADTQYF
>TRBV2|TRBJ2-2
CASSGDSQNTGELFF
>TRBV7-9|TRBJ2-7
CASSFSTSGTVSYEQYF
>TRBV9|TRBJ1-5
CASSVEGSSNQPQHF
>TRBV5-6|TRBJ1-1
CASSSRDRMNAFF
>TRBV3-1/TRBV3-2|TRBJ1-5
CASSRQQGQPQHF
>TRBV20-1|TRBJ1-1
CSASIGTGNTEAFF
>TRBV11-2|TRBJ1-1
CASSPGQVSGRHTEAFF
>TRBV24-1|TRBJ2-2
CATSERTGNTGELFF
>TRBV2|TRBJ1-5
CASRAINRVSNQPQHF
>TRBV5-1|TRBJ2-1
CASSLGLAGGIYNEQFF
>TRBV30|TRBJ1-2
CAWSVERGAGGYTF
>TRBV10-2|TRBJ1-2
CASSDSPFNYGYTF
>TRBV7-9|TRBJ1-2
CASSPAGLLYGYTF
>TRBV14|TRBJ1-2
CASSQDLTGNGYTF
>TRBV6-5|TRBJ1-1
CASSYSTGNTEAFF
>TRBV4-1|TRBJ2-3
CASSKSGVLTDTQYF
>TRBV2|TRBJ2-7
CASRDRSYEQYF
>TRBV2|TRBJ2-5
CASSLGQGETQYF
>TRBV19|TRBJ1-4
CASNQPQGAANEKLFF
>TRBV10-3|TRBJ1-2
CAISESQVSYTF
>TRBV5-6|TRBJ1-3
CASRRQGASGNTIYF